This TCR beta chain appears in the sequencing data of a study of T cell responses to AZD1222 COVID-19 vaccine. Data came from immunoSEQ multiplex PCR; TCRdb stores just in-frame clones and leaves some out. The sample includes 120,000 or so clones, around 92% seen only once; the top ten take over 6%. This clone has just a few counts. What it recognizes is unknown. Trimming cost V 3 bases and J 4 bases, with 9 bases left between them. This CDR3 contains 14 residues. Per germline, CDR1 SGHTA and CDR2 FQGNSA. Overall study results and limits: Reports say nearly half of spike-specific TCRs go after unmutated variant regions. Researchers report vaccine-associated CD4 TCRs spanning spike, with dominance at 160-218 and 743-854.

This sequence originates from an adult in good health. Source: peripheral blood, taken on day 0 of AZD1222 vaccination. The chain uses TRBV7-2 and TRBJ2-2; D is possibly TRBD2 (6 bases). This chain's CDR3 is CASSFGGSTGELFF. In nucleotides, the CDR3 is TGTGCCAGCAGCTTTGGGGGGAGCACCGGGGAGCTGTTTTTT.